This TCR beta chain was recorded in a study of regulatory T cells in long-lasting Graves disease. Study observations and caveats: With approximately 2,800 shared public clonotypes, persistent patients exceeded new patients, who shared about a thousand.

Assembly of TCR beta libraries relied on iRepertoire HTBI primers together with Arm-PCR of CDR3 regions. In the original workflow: Identification of gene segments yielded around 63 TRBV and 13 to 15 TRBJ across samples. Using its own MiXCR run on the multiplex PCR reads, TCRdb lists one record per CDR3 protein. TCRdb, not the authors, supplied the V and J calls. The table includes around 450,000 distinct CDR3 sequences, about 22% detected once. In germline, CDR1 is DFQATT, CDR2 SNEGSKA (reference sequence). There are 14 residues in the CDR3. J lost 5 bases, V lost 5 bases, and 10 bases had no gene match. There are many counts of this clonotype. What it recognizes is unknown. The time point: persistent/refractory GD, antithyroid drugs over 5 years with positive TRAb. The TCR library was prepared using RNA isolated from PBMCs.

This sequence joins TRBV20-1 and TRBJ2-7; the match to TRBD1 covers 9 bases. The source was peripheral blood mononuclear cells (PBMCs), collected when the disease was refractory, from a patient treated with antithyroid drugs. The TCR sequence derives from a female donor with Graves disease. CDR3 bases: TGCAGTGCTTGGGGGGGACAGGGTTTCGACGAGCAGTACTTC. It translates to CSAWGGQGFDEQYF.